This T cell receptor (beta chain) was captured by sequencing in a study of blood T cell repertoires in COVID-19. The CDR3 totals 15 residues. V lost 2 bases and J lost 10, with 15 bases in between. The germline V gene encodes CDR1 KGHSY and CDR2 FQNENV. The data were produced by immunoSEQ multiplex PCR, yet TCRdb's version contains in-frame clones alone and is incomplete. The table records about 240,000 clones, around 86% of them present only once. The chain employs TRBV16 and TRBJ1-6; D gene ambiguous. The receptor's source is a man aged 25 to 40 who had recovered from COVID-19. Sample: peripheral blood. CDR3 residues: CASSQNVAGLSPLHF. The CDR3 nucleotides are TGTGCCAGCAGCCAAAATGTTGCAGGTTTATCACCCCTCCACTTT.